One and the same sample provided the 30 T cell receptor beta chains below, sequenced in a study of cytomegalovirus exposure and HLA in healthy donors. It was with 60 Vbeta and 13 Jbeta primers that the PCR ran. Sequencing used immunoSEQ multiplex PCR; TCRdb keeps in-frame clones, though not all of them. The sample holds under 95,000 clones, about 78% seen once. Input material: PBMCs. The receptors here all came from a woman in her thirties or forties in good health and CMV-seropositive.

The V gene is TRBV30, the J gene TRBJ2-2; no definite D call. The length of the CDR3 is 12 residues. Germline-derived CDR1 and CDR2 are GTSNPN and SVGIG (reference sequence). Trimming took 3 bases from V and 7 from J, leaving 9 bases between them. CDR3 DNA: TGTGCCTGGAGCTTGCAGGTCGGGGAGCTGTTTTTT. This sequence encodes CAWSLQVGELFF. Complete variable domain (other parts from reference TRBV30 and TRBJ2-2): SQTIHQWPATLVQPVGSPLSLECTVEGTSNPNLYWYRQAAGRGLQLLFYSVGIGQISSEVPQNLSASRPQDRQFILSSKKLLLSDSGFYLCAWSLQVGELFFGEGSRLTVL.

The rearrangement uses TRBV5-1 and TRBJ1-1, with 9 bases matching TRBD1. The CDR3 consists of 14 residues. Germline lookup yields CDR1 SGHRS and CDR2 YFSETQ. The junction had 6 bases not matched to a gene; V was cut back by 5 bases and J by 4 bases. This CDR3 is CASSIQGASTEAFF. CDR3 nucleotide sequence: TGCGCCAGCAGTATACAGGGGGCAAGCACTGAAGCTTTCTTT.

V and J are TRBV25-1 and TRBJ2-4; 10 bases are shared with TRBD1. Germline trimming cut 4 bases from V and 2 bases from J; bases unmatched to any gene: 8. The germline gives CDR1 MGHDK, CDR2 SYGVNS. The CDR3 is made up of 17 amino acids. CDR3 in DNA: TGTGCCAGCAGTGCCATGGGACAGGGGTTTTCCAAAAACATTCAGTACTTC. Encoded protein: CASSAMGQGFSKNIQYF.

V and J are TRBV11-3 and TRBJ2-3; 14 bases map to TRBD2. The CDR3 has 14 amino acids. Trimming removed 5 bases from V and 8 bases from J; junction bases left unmatched: 3. Germline lookup yields CDR1 SGHNT and CDR2 YENEEA. The CDR3 sequence is CASSRGLAGATQYF. CDR3 nucleotide sequence: TGTGCCAGCAGCCGGGGACTAGCGGGGGCTACGCAGTATTTT. Complete variable domain (other parts from reference TRBV11-3 and TRBJ2-3): EAGVVQSPRYKIIEKKQPVAFWCNPISGHNTLYWYLQNLGQGPELLIRYENEEAVDDSQLPKDRFSAERLKGVDSTLKIQPAELGDSAVYLCASSRGLAGATQYFGPGTRLTVL.

V and J are TRBV7-8 and TRBJ1-3, with 7 positions matching TRBD1. There are 15 residues in the CDR3. Per the germline V gene, CDR1 is SGHVS and CDR2 is FQNEAQ. The junction had 9 bases not matched to a gene; V was cut back by 6 bases and J by 4 bases. CDR3 region: CASRRGQSEGNTIYF. The CDR3 DNA reads TGTGCCAGCAGACGGGGACAGTCGGAAGGAAACACCATATATTTT.

This clone was counted ten times or more. The rearrangement links TRBV13 to TRBJ1-1; 9 bases are shared with TRBD1. The CDR3 has 16 amino acids. Germline CDR1 reads PRHDT; CDR2 reads FYEKMQ (reference sequence). V was pared by 5 bases and J by 3 bases, with 10 bases of the junction left unmatched. The CDR3 DNA sequence: TGTGCCAGCAGCGACAAGCGGGGACAGGGCCACACTGAAGCTTTCTTT. Translating gives CASSDKRGQGHTEAFF.

Regarding this clone: Other DNA sequences within the sample encode an identical CDR3. J is TRBJ1-6 and V is TRBV12-5; D gene unclear. The germline V gene has CDR1 LGHNT and CDR2 FRNRAP. This CDR3 comprises 16 residues. Trimming shortened V by 4 bases and J by 9 bases, and 19 bases separated the two germline ends. The CDR3 here is CASGSLVAGPGSPLHF. The CDR3 nucleotides are TGTGCTAGTGGTTCGCTCGTGGCTGGGCCTGGTTCACCCCTCCACTTT.

The chain uses TRBV7-3 and TRBJ2-3; 7 bases are a match to TRBD1. The trim removed 5 bases at V and 1 base at J, leaving 9 bases unmatched. The germline CDR1 and CDR2 sequences are SGHTA and FQGTGA. CDR3 length equals 16 residues. This CDR3 is CASSPTGLGGTDTQYF. DNA for the CDR3: TGTGCCAGCAGCCCGACAGGGTTAGGGGGCACAGATACGCAGTATTTT.

Here the CDR3 DNA reads TGTGCCAGCAGAGAGGAGGCACTTCAGCCCCAGCATTTT. Amino acids: CASREEALQPQHF. The J gene is TRBJ1-5, the V gene TRBV21-1. TRBV21-1 counts as a pseudogene. The CDR3 is 13 residues long.

As concerns this clone: Other DNA sequences in this specimen translate into the identical CDR3. This chain uses TRBV6-1 with TRBJ1-1; D call uncertain. Deletions cut 4 bases from V and 8 bases from J, with 14 bases between. The germline CDR1 and CDR2 sequences are MNHNS and SASEGT. The CDR3 is 13 residues long. The DNA of the CDR3 is TGTGCCAGCAGTGTGACACTTTCGGGAGAAGCTTTCTTT. Encoded protein: CASSVTLSGEAFF.

The rearrangement joins TRBV10-1 to TRBJ2-2, with 10 bases aligning to TRBD1. Germline V lookup: CDR1 WNHNN, CDR2 SYGVQD (reference sequence). CDR3 length: 18 residues. V dropped 2 bases and J dropped 9; count of bases not matched to a gene: 15. DNA for the CDR3: TGCGCCAGCAGTGAGGCTTTGGGGACAGGGGCCCCTGACCGGGAGCTGTTTTTT. This encodes CASSEALGTGAPDRELFF.

This clone showed up just a few times. The genes are TRBV29-1 and TRBJ2-3; maybe TRBD2 (6 bases). Trimming left V 6 bases short and J 5 bases short, with 15 bases between. Germline values: CDR1 SQVTM, CDR2 ANQGSEA. The CDR3 covers 13 residues. This CDR3 reads CSVPGTPLDTQYF. The DNA for the CDR3 is TGCAGCGTCCCCGGGACTCCTCTAGATACGCAGTATTTT.

The rearrangement joins TRBV5-5 to TRBJ2-7, with a possible D match to TRBD2 (5 bases). The ends were cut back, 0 bases at V and 0 bases at J, with 10 bases in the middle. CDR3 length: 15 residues. Germline lookup yields CDR1 SGHKS and CDR2 YYEKEE (reference sequence). This CDR3 is CASSLGPDSSYEQYF. The DNA of the CDR3 is TGTGCCAGCAGCTTGGGCCCGGACTCCTCCTACGAGCAGTACTTC. Complete variable domain (other parts from reference TRBV5-5 and TRBJ2-7): DAGVTQSPTHLIKTRGQQVTLRCSPISGHKSVSWYQQVLGQGPQFIFQYYEKEERGRGNFPDRFSARQFPNYSSELNVNALLLGDSALYLCASSLGPDSSYEQYFGPGTRLTVT.

The chain is built from TRBV7-2 and TRBJ1-5; D is perhaps TRBD1 (5 bases). CDR1 is SGHTA, CDR2 FQGNSA, per germline. Trimming pared 5 bases from V and 5 bases from J, leaving 16 bases between. The CDR3 spans 15 residues. In DNA, the CDR3 is TGTGCCAGCAGCAAGCGACGTGGGGGGGATCAGCCCCAGCATTTT. This gives the protein CASSKRRGGDQPQHF.

The table lists this clone with a count of one. J is TRBJ1-1 and V is TRBV5-1; TRBD1 agrees at 11 bases. The CDR3 sequence is 12 residues long. Germline trimming cut 4 bases from V and 8 bases from J; bases unmatched to any gene: 1. Germline assignment: CDR1 SGHRS and CDR2 YFSETQ. CDR3: CASSRTGGEAFF. CDR3 sequence (DNA): TGCGCCAGCAGCCGGACAGGGGGCGAAGCTTTCTTT.

This clone was detected only a few times. The CDR3 nucleotides read TGTGCCAGCAGCAAATCCCGGACAGGGAGCGGCTTGAACACTGAAGCTTTCTTT. It specifies CASSKSRTGSGLNTEAFF. The J gene is TRBJ1-1, the V gene TRBV21-1; TRBD1 reflects the table's D call only, with no check against the DNA. TRBV21-1 constitutes a pseudogene. This CDR3 comprises 18 residues.

The chain employs TRBV6-5 and TRBJ2-1, with 10 bases that match TRBD2. The CDR3 has 16 residues. V was pared by 0 bases and J by 8 bases, with 7 bases of the junction left unmatched. Germline-derived CDR1 and CDR2 are MNHEY and SVGAGI. CDR3 DNA sequence: TGTGCCAGCAGTTACTCGATAAGCGGGGGGGCACATGAGCAGTTCTTC. Residues: CASSYSISGGAHEQFF.

The chain employs TRBV29-1 and TRBJ2-5, with 9 bases aligning to TRBD1. This CDR3 spans 14 amino acids. Germline CDR1 SQVTM, CDR2 ANQGSEA. With V trimmed by 5 bases and J by 5 bases, 9 bases remained unmatched. CDR3 nucleotides: TGCAGCGTTACTTGGACAGGGGCGCATGAGACCCAGTACTTC. This translates into CSVTWTGAHETQYF.

This clone appeared a few times. The chain uses TRBV5-6 and TRBJ1-1, with 8 positions matching TRBD1. Germline CDR1 reads SGHDT; CDR2 reads YYEEEE. This CDR3 comprises 14 residues. V was pared by 2 bases and J by 7 bases, with 7 bases of the junction left unmatched. CDR3 sequence: CASSFRDRSLEAFF. Here the CDR3 DNA reads TGTGCCAGCAGCTTCCGGGACAGGTCGCTTGAAGCTTTCTTT.

In this sample, this clone turned up a few times. The rearrangement uses TRBV10-3 and TRBJ2-1, with 11 nucleotides matching TRBD1. This CDR3 contains 12 residues. CDR1 and CDR2 from the germline V gene are ENHRY and SYGVKD. The junction had 5 bases not matched to a gene; V was cut back by 9 bases and J by 10 bases. CDR3 residues: CAIGQGAEEQFF. In DNA form, the CDR3 reads TGTGCCATAGGACAGGGGGCAGAAGAGCAGTTCTTC.

The V gene is TRBV7-2, the J gene TRBJ2-7; TRBD2 matches at 11 bases. CDR3 length: 13 amino acids. The germline gives CDR1 SGHTA, CDR2 FQGNSA. V lost 9 bases to trimming and J lost 2 bases; unmatched junction nucleotides: 3. The CDR3 reads CASTSGGPYEQYF. The CDR3, as DNA: TGTGCCAGTACTAGCGGGGGACCCTACGAGCAGTACTTC.

This chain links TRBV6-6 with TRBJ1-4, with 9 bases lining up with TRBD1. Germline CDR1 reads MNHNY; CDR2 reads SVGAGI (reference sequence). This CDR3 spans 15 amino acids. Trimming removed 0 bases from V and 6 bases from J; junction bases left unmatched: 2. This CDR3 is CASSYSGQGDEKLFF. Here the CDR3 DNA reads TGTGCCAGCAGTTACTCGGGACAGGGTGATGAAAAACTGTTTTTT.

The chain uses TRBV5-8 and TRBJ1-5; 8 bases map to TRBD1. Germline CDR1 and CDR2: SGHTS and YDEGEE. Unmatched junction bases numbered 4, after V lost 4 bases and J lost 4 bases. The length of the CDR3 is 14 residues. As DNA, the CDR3 is TGTGCCAGCAGCAGGGGACAGGTAAATCAGCCCCAGCATTTT. Residues: CASSRGQVNQPQHF.

The chain has TRBV14 and TRBJ2-7; 9 bases are shared with TRBD1. CDR3 length equals 15 residues. The V gene end was trimmed by 3 bases and the J gene end by 1 base; junction bases not matched to a gene: 4. The germline gives CDR1 SGHDN, CDR2 FVKESK. The CDR3 DNA reads TGTGCCAGCAGCCATCGGGACAGGGTATCCTACGAGCAGTACTTC. It translates to CASSHRDRVSYEQYF.

This clone occurred a few times. The chain recombines TRBV6-5 with TRBJ2-7; D might be TRBD1 (6 bases). This CDR3 contains 14 residues. Germline CDR1 is MNHEY and CDR2 is SVGAGI. V was pared by 8 bases and J by 4 bases, with 18 bases between. CDR3 region: CASASEGRGYEQYF. In nucleotides, the CDR3 is TGTGCCAGCGCTTCAGAGGGCAGGGGTTACGAGCAGTACTTC.

This clone was counted between two and nine times. The chain carries TRBV2 and TRBJ2-5; 8 bases line up with TRBD2. The J segment lost 4 bases and the V segment lost 3 bases, leaving 16 bases of the junction unmatched. Per germline, CDR1 SNHLY and CDR2 FYNNEI. The CDR3 loop spans 18 amino acids. This CDR3 is CASSDGVVGGVIRETQYF. CDR3 in DNA: TGTGCCAGCAGTGATGGGGTCGTCGGGGGGGTAATCCGAGAGACCCAGTACTTC.

The chain uses TRBV5-8 and TRBJ2-7; D is possibly TRBD1 (6 bases). Germline V gene lookup returns CDR1 SGHTS and CDR2 YDEGEE. Trimming stripped 3 bases from V and 1 base from J, with 8 bases between. The CDR3 spans 13 residues. The DNA for the CDR3 is TGTGCCAGCAGCTCCGGACAGTCCTACGAGCAGTACTTC. It translates to CASSSGQSYEQYF.

This chain connects TRBV27 to TRBJ2-3; 10 nucleotides match TRBD2. Germline trimming cut 1 base from V and 0 bases from J; bases unmatched to any gene: 7. This CDR3 region has 18 residues. Germline assignment: CDR1 MNHEY and CDR2 SMNVEV (reference sequence). CDR3 in amino acids: CASSLYGLAALSTDTQYF. The CDR3 DNA reads as TGTGCCAGCAGTTTATACGGACTAGCGGCCCTCAGCACAGATACGCAGTATTTT.

This clone was detected only once. The chain carries TRBV7-8 and TRBJ2-3; maybe TRBD2 (6 bases). The CDR3 spans 16 residues. V was cut by 5 bases and J by 4 bases, with 19 bases left in between. Germline loops: CDR1 SGHVS, CDR2 FQNEAQ. The CDR3: CASSTQRGGGADTQYF. The CDR3 nucleotides are TGTGCCAGCAGCACACAACGGGGCGGAGGGGCAGATACGCAGTATTTT.

The gene calls are TRBV2 and TRBJ1-5, with TRBD1 identical over 8 bases. CDR1 SNHLY and CDR2 FYNNEI come from the germline V gene. Trimming cost V 3 bases and J 2 bases; bases outside gene matches: 15. This CDR3 comprises 19 residues. The CDR3: CASSEWADRVERGNQPQHF. CDR3 bases: TGTGCCAGCAGTGAGTGGGCGGACAGGGTGGAGCGTGGCAATCAGCCCCAGCATTTT.